This T cell receptor (beta chain) was retrieved from a study of CD8+CD57+ T cells in acquired aplastic anemia. Study at large: Sorted CD4+ and CD8+ cells gave an average of roughly 3 ug of DNA. Findings and caveats of the study: Comparison of patients with controls identified about 30 shared CD8+ CDR3 sequences.

On this clonotype itself: What it binds is not known.

Genomic DNA provided the template from which TCR beta VDJ and CDR3 profiles were obtained. TCRdb recomputed calls from the reads with MiXCR, one row per CDR3 protein. The sample yields 200,000 to 250,000 distinct CDR3 sequences, around 45% seen once. Patients chosen for sequencing had shown CD8+CD57+ cell expansion by flow cytometry. Patients uniformly had severe acquired aplastic anemia. Sampling of blood occurred while the patients had still received no therapy. The CDR3 runs 16 residues. Germline V gene data show CDR1 as LNHDA and CDR2 as SQIVND (reference sequence). Deletions cut 3 bases from V and 3 bases from J, with 18 bases between.

The origin of this receptor is a human donor with aplastic anemia. The sample comprised sorted CD4+, CD8+, or CD8+CD57+ T cells (not recorded which) from PBMCs. The chain joins TRBV19 to TRBJ2-7, with D possibly matching TRBD1 (6 bases). The chain's CDR3 is CASSIVGTRGRYEQYF. The CDR3 DNA reads TGTGCCAGTAGTATTGTCGGGACCAGGGGACGCTACGAGCAGTACTTC.